Each of the 22 T cell receptor beta chains below was sequenced from the same sample in a study of blood T cell repertoires in COVID-19. The repertoire was sequenced with immunoSEQ multiplex PCR; TCRdb's copy has only in-frame clones and lacks some. The sample shows over 250,000 clones, 87% of them seen only once. Sample: PBMCs or T cells enriched from blood (not recorded which). The receptors derive from a woman aged 18-29 years who had recovered from COVID-19.

The chain has TRBV5-6 and TRBJ1-6, with D perhaps TRBD1 (6 bases). The CDR3 is 16 residues long. V was pared by 0 bases and J by 6 bases, with 13 bases between. Germline V CDR1 and CDR2: SGHDT, YYEEEE. The CDR3 reads CASSLGSRDINSPLHF. As DNA, the CDR3 is TGTGCCAGCAGCTTGGGCTCCCGGGACATTAATTCACCCCTCCACTTT.

The chain recombines TRBV4-1 with TRBJ1-4; TRBD1 might be the D (6 bases). The ends were cut back, 4 bases at V and 5 bases at J, with 17 bases in the middle. Looked up from germline, CDR1 is MGHRA and CDR2 is YSYEKL. The CDR3 loop spans 16 amino acids. This CDR3 reads CASSRGTRGTNEKLFF. CDR3 nucleotide sequence: TGCGCCAGCAGCCGGGGAACGAGGGGGACAAATGAAAAACTGTTTTTT.

This chain connects TRBV19 to TRBJ2-3, with 13 bases fitting TRBD2. Germline values: CDR1 LNHDA, CDR2 SQIVND (reference sequence). The CDR3 is made up of 21 amino acids. The V segment lost 10 bases and the J segment 1 base; nucleotides outside the gene matches: 23. CDR3 sequence reads: CAKNPPPRLAGGEWGTDTQYF. DNA for the CDR3: TGTGCCAAAAACCCCCCACCAAGACTAGCGGGAGGTGAGTGGGGCACAGATACGCAGTATTTT.

For the CDR3, the DNA is TGCGCCAGCAGCCAAGGACACAACTCCTACAATGAGCAGTTCTTC. Translated, it gives CASSQGHNSYNEQFF. This chain uses TRBV4-3 with TRBJ2-1, with unresolved D. This CDR3 has 15 amino acids. Germline assignment: CDR1 LGHNA and CDR2 YSLEER. Trimming stripped 1 base from V and 0 bases from J, with 7 bases between.

The rearrangement links TRBV28 to TRBJ1-2; the D gene is possibly TRBD1 (6 bases). CDR3 length equals 13 residues. V lost 4 bases and J 4 bases, leaving 10 bases between the germline ends. Per the germline V gene, CDR1 is MDHEN and CDR2 is SYDVKM. This chain's CDR3 is CASSSMDSYGYTF. In DNA form, the CDR3 reads TGTGCCAGCAGTTCCATGGACAGCTATGGCTACACCTTC.

This chain joins TRBV30 and TRBJ2-1, with TRBD2 matching 8 bases. With V trimmed by 5 bases and J by 8 bases, 14 bases remained unmatched. There are 15 residues in the CDR3. Germline V CDR1 and CDR2: GTSNPN, SVGIG (reference sequence). The CDR3 nucleotides read TGTGCCTGGGACATAGCGGGGAGGCCGGGCGATGAGCAGTTCTTC. It translates to CAWDIAGRPGDEQFF.

This chain links TRBV7-8 with TRBJ1-2; D gene uncertain. The length of the CDR3 is 16 residues. Germline CDR1 SGHVS, CDR2 FQNEAQ. Trimming took 5 bases from V and 0 from J, leaving 16 bases between them. CDR3 in amino acids: CASSPLYSFSNYGYTF. DNA for the CDR3: TGTGCCAGCAGCCCCCTTTACTCCTTTTCTAACTATGGCTACACCTTC.

V is TRBV19 and J is TRBJ2-2, with 8 bases lining up with TRBD1. The ends lost 4 bases at V and 6 bases at J; junction bases unmatched: 4. Germline values: CDR1 LNHDA, CDR2 SQIVND (reference sequence). There are 14 residues in the CDR3. The CDR3 DNA sequence: TGTGCCAGTAGTACGGGACAGGAGCCCGGGGAGCTGTTTTTT. Translating gives CASSTGQEPGELFF.

The genes are TRBV19 and TRBJ1-5; 7 nucleotides align to TRBD1. Unmatched junction bases numbered 3, after V lost 4 bases and J lost 6 bases. From germline, CDR1 is LNHDA and CDR2 SQIVND (reference sequence). The CDR3 runs 13 residues. This CDR3 reads CASSTDRSQPQHF. The CDR3, as DNA: TGTGCCAGTAGTACGGACAGGAGTCAGCCCCAGCATTTT. Full variable domain (missing parts from reference TRBV19 and TRBJ1-5): DGGITQSPKYLFRKEGQNVTLSCEQNLNHDAMYWYRQDPGQGLRLIYYSQIVNDFQKGDIAEGYSVSREKKESFPLTVTSAQKNPTAFYLCASSTDRSQPQHFGDGTRLSIL.

The V and J genes are TRBV28 and TRBJ1-5; TRBD1 matches at 7 bases. Trimming at V came to 6 bases and at J to 7 bases, leaving 6 bases not matched to a gene. The CDR3 sequence is 13 residues long. CDR1 is MDHEN, CDR2 SYDVKM, per germline. CDR3 coding DNA: TGTGCCAGCAGCACCGGGACAGCGCAGCCCCAGCATTTT. Translation gives CASSTGTAQPQHF.

This clone has only a few counts. This rearrangement joins TRBV5-4 to TRBJ1-4; TRBD1 matches 9 bases. This CDR3 has 15 residues. CDR1 and CDR2 from the germline V gene are SGHNT and YYREEE (reference sequence). J was trimmed by 5 bases and V by 0 bases; bases with no gene match: 2. CDR3 nucleotide sequence: TGTGCCAGCAGCTTGGGCGGGACAGGGAATGAAAAACTGTTTTTT. Residues: CASSLGGTGNEKLFF.

The rearrangement uses TRBV6-5 and TRBJ1-2; tentative D call: TRBD1 (6 bases). The CDR3 runs to 15 residues. V was shortened by 5 bases and J by 0 bases, with 13 bases between the two germline ends. Germline CDR1 MNHEY, CDR2 SVGAGI. The CDR3 DNA reads as TGTGCCAGCAGTAGCGACCCAGGGGCTAACTATGGCTACACCTTC. Amino acid sequence: CASSSDPGANYGYTF.

CDR3 DNA: TGTGCCAGCAGCCACCCTGGGAGGAATTCACCCCTCCACTTT. The encoded protein is CASSHPGRNSPLHF. V and J are TRBV3-1 (or the pseudogene TRBV3-2) and TRBJ1-6; D uncertain. CDR1 and CDR2 (germline): LGHDT, YNNKEL (reference sequence). CDR3 size: 14 residues. Trimming removed 3 bases from V and 7 bases from J, with 10 bases in between.

This clone was picked up one time. This sequence joins TRBV19 and TRBJ1-1; 9 nucleotides match TRBD1. Germline loops: CDR1 LNHDA, CDR2 SQIVND (reference sequence). The CDR3 loop spans 14 amino acids. The V segment lost 9 bases and the J segment 7 bases; nucleotides outside the gene matches: 12. CDR3 DNA sequence: TGTGCCAGCACTCGGACAGGGGAGAAGGTTGAAGCTTTCTTT. Residues: CASTRTGEKVEAFF.

The V and J genes are TRBV30 and TRBJ1-2; possibly TRBD1 for D (6 bases). Trimming shortened V by 4 bases and J by 4 bases, and 16 bases separated the two germline ends. CDR1 and CDR2 from the germline V gene are GTSNPN and SVGIG (reference sequence). The length of the CDR3 is 14 residues. Here the CDR3 reads CAWTRDTEIYGYTF. CDR3 coding DNA: TGTGCCTGGACCCGGGACACCGAAATCTATGGCTACACCTTC.

The V call is TRBV28, the J call TRBJ1-1, with 9 bases identical to TRBD1. V lost 8 bases and J lost 1; bases outside the gene matches: 11. Germline V lookup: CDR1 MDHEN, CDR2 SYDVKM. The CDR3 length is 16 residues. The CDR3 coding sequence is TGTGCCAGCCACGAAATACCGGGACAGGGGAACACTGAAGCTTTCTTT. Translation: CASHEIPGQGNTEAFF.

This clone was found once. The rearrangement uses TRBV19 and TRBJ1-1; D call uncertain. Trimming cost V 1 base and J 4 bases, with 7 bases left between them. There are 13 residues in the CDR3. Germline V gene data show CDR1 as LNHDA and CDR2 as SQIVND (reference sequence). Here the CDR3 reads CASSIVGSTEAFF. The CDR3 DNA sequence: TGTGCCAGTAGTATAGTGGGGAGCACTGAAGCTTTCTTT.

V usage is TRBV2 and J usage is TRBJ2-7; 9 bases are shared with TRBD1. The CDR3 is made up of 13 amino acids. From germline, CDR1 is SNHLY and CDR2 FYNNEI. V dropped 6 bases and J dropped 6; count of bases not matched to a gene: 6. The CDR3 sequence: CASRPGQGFEQYF. In DNA, the CDR3 is TGTGCCAGCAGACCGGGACAGGGATTCGAGCAGTACTTC.

The V call is TRBV5-1, the J call TRBJ2-3, with 7 bases that match TRBD1. This CDR3 spans 14 amino acids. The V and J ends lost 4 bases and 1 base, in that order; junction bases with no gene match: 3. CDR1 is SGHRS, CDR2 YFSETQ, per germline. The DNA of the CDR3 is TGCGCCAGCAGCCCCGGGACAGGCACAGATACGCAGTATTTT. Its protein product is CASSPGTGTDTQYF.

J is TRBJ2-5 and V is TRBV11-2; 7 bases are shared with TRBD2. V lost 2 bases, J lost 4 bases, and 13 bases stayed unmatched. The CDR3 is made up of 17 amino acids. Germline CDR1 SGHAT, CDR2 FQNNGV. CDR3 in DNA: TGTGCCAGCAGCTTATGGCGGGGGACGGGTGCGTCAGAGACCCAGTACTTC. Encoded protein: CASSLWRGTGASETQYF. Supplemented by reference TRBV11-2 and TRBJ2-5, the full variable domain reads EAGVAQSPRYKIIEKRQSVAFWCNPISGHATLYWYQQILGQGPKLLIQFQNNGVVDDSQLPKDRFSAERLKGVDSTLKIQPAKLEDSAVYLCASSLWRGTGASETQYFGPGTRLLVL.

The chain carries TRBV28 and TRBJ1-2; D possibly corresponds to TRBD1 (5 bases). Germline CDR1 and CDR2: MDHEN and SYDVKM. V gave up 3 bases and J gave up 0 bases, with 11 bases separating them. The CDR3 length is 15 residues. The CDR3 coding sequence is TGTGCCAGCAGTTTCTCAGGGATCTCTAACTATGGCTACACCTTC. Encoded protein: CASSFSGISNYGYTF.

The chain employs TRBV5-1 and TRBJ1-6; the D gene is possibly TRBD1 (5 bases). The CDR3 contains 15 residues. With 1 base removed from V and 8 bases from J, the gap between germline ends came to 13 bases. Germline-derived CDR1 and CDR2 are SGHRS and YFSETQ. CDR3 sequence (DNA): TGCGCCAGCAGCTTGCGGTTAGGAGGGGATTCACCCCTCCACTTT. It codes for CASSLRLGGDSPLHF.